The 22 T cell receptor beta chains given below trace back to one sample, sequenced in a study of T cell clusters in autoimmune cytopenias (dated by TCRdb to about 2019). TRB amplification used 200 to 250 ng of peripheral blood genomic DNA, tens of thousands of genome equivalents, per sample. Sequenced on an Illumina MiSeq. TRB rearrangements were amplified by multiplex PCR following a touch-down protocol, with the TRB-A and TRB-B primer pools mixed in one tube. After the reads were reprocessed by TCRdb, one entry was made per CDR3 protein sequence, with no DNA. The sample's records list 7,000 to 8,000 distinct CDR3 sequences. The ten top clones hold more than 15% of the sample. Input material: peripheral blood. The receptor source for this set is a human donor with an autoimmune cytopenia or autoimmune hepatitis (not recorded which).

The gene calls are TRBV10-3 and TRBJ2-1. The germline gives CDR1 ENHRY, CDR2 SYGVKD. The CDR3 has 14 amino acids. This CDR3 is CAISESDAYNEQFF.

The J gene is TRBJ2-5, the V gene TRBV12-3 or TRBV12-4; lacking DNA, the TRBD2 call made by TCRdb goes unchecked. The CDR3 has 16 amino acids. The CDR3 protein is CASSLGGTLGRETQYF.

Its frequency marks this clonotype as medium-sized. J is TRBJ2-5 and V is TRBV11-1; the TRBD1 assignment by TCRdb is unverifiable without DNA. This CDR3 has 13 amino acids. Germline V gene sequence: CDR1 SGHAT, CDR2 FQDESV (reference sequence). The CDR3 reads CASSLVREETQYF.

V is TRBV5-1 and J is TRBJ2-5; TCRdb reports TRBD2, a call that lacks DNA to check it against. The CDR3 extends over 15 amino acids. Germline V lookup: CDR1 SGHRS, CDR2 YFSETQ. CDR3 sequence: CASSLEGSGEETQYF. Together with reference TRBV5-1 and TRBJ2-5, the CDR3 gives the full variable domain: KAGVTQTPRYLIKTRGQQVTLSCSPISGHRSVSWYQQTPGQGLQFLFEYFSETQRNKGNFPGRFSGRQFSNSRSEMNVSTLELGDSALYLCASSLEGSGEETQYFGPGTRLLVL.

The chain uses TRBV7-9 and TRBJ2-7; TCRdb proposes TRBD1, but this gene call is untestable without DNA. The V gene's germline CDR1 is SEHNR and CDR2 FQNEAQ (reference sequence). This CDR3 region has 16 residues. The CDR3 sequence: CASSLLVGPRSYEQYF.

The chain recombines TRBV30 with TRBJ2-1; the D gene TCRdb calls, TRBD2, cannot be checked with no DNA. This CDR3 comprises 12 residues. From germline, CDR1 is GTSNPN and CDR2 SVGIG (reference sequence). CDR3 in amino acids: CAPLAATGGQFF.

CDR3: CASSDSDTDTQYF. J is TRBJ2-3 and V is TRBV6-4. Germline V gene data show CDR1 as MRHNA and CDR2 as SNTAGT. The length of the CDR3 is 13 residues.

V usage is TRBV18 and J usage is TRBJ2-5; lacking DNA, the TRBD2 call made by TCRdb goes unchecked. Germline CDR1 reads KGHSH; CDR2 reads LQKENI. The CDR3 length is 14 residues. CDR3 in amino acids: CASSRGQPPETQYF.

Measured by frequency, this clonotype is medium-sized. The chain links TRBV19 to TRBJ2-2; TCRdb's D call of TRBD1 is untestable without DNA. Germline CDR1 is LNHDA and CDR2 is SQIVND (reference sequence). CDR3 length equals 14 residues. The CDR3 is CASRKRGDTGELFF.

V gene TRBV5-1 combines with J gene TRBJ2-5; there is no DNA to check the TCRdb D call of TRBD1. CDR3 size: 12 residues. Germline CDR1 reads SGHRS; CDR2 reads YFSETQ. The CDR3 reads CASSLGRDRAYF.

V gene TRBV30 combines with J gene TRBJ1-4; checking the TCRdb D call of TRBD1 is not possible without DNA. The CDR3 loop spans 16 amino acids. CDR1 and CDR2 (germline): GTSNPN, SVGIG (reference sequence). The chain's CDR3 is CAWSEGGGPANEKLFF.

This clonotype counts as medium-sized by frequency. CDR3 sequence reads: CASSFGNTGELFF. The chain employs TRBV5-6 and TRBJ2-2. This CDR3 spans 13 amino acids. Germline V gene data show CDR1 as SGHDT and CDR2 as YYEEEE.

Considering frequency, this clonotype is medium-sized (0.01 to 0.1%). This chain joins TRBV5-4 and TRBJ2-5. The CDR3 has 17 amino acids. CDR1 is SGHNT and CDR2 is YYREEE in the germline V gene (reference sequence). CDR3: CASSLSGRGGFEETQYF.

The chain combines TRBV7-2 with TRBJ2-4; the D call of TRBD2 rests on TCRdb alone, since no DNA is present to check it. The CDR3 is made up of 17 amino acids. Germline V gene data show CDR1 as SGHTA and CDR2 as FQGNSA. The CDR3 is CASSPNLGGTLKNIQYF.

This clonotype is identified as medium-sized from frequency. The chain couples TRBV27 to TRBJ2-2; TCRdb returns TRBD2, unconfirmable since there is no DNA. The CDR3 has 14 residues. The germline gives CDR1 MNHEY, CDR2 SMNVEV (reference sequence). The CDR3 here is CASSRTPHTGELFF.

The V gene is TRBV5-4, the J gene TRBJ2-3; with no DNA, the TCRdb D assignment of TRBD2 cannot be verified. CDR3 length: 16 amino acids. The germline CDR1 and CDR2 sequences are SGHNT and YYREEE (reference sequence). CDR3: CASSFRLAGAEDTQYF. The full variable domain, in which reference TRBV5-4 and TRBJ2-3 provide the parts outside the CDR3, is ETGVTQSPTHLIKTRGQQVTLRCSSQSGHNTVSWYQQALGQGPQFIFQYYREEENGRGNFPPRFSGLQFPNYSSELNVNALELDDSALYLCASSFRLAGAEDTQYFGPGTRLTVL.

This chain joins TRBV30 and TRBJ1-5. The CDR3 spans 13 residues. The germline gives CDR1 GTSNPN, CDR2 SVGIG (reference sequence). CDR3 in amino acids: CAWSVLRSQPQHF.

The rearrangement joins TRBV19 to TRBJ2-7. Germline V gene lookup returns CDR1 LNHDA and CDR2 SQIVND (reference sequence). This CDR3 is built from 14 residues. The CDR3 spells CASSIADSPYEQYF.

This clonotype is called medium-sized based on its frequency. The chain carries TRBV29-1 and TRBJ2-3; TCRdb's D gene call, TRBD2, goes unchecked for lack of DNA. The CDR3 runs 13 residues. The germline V gene encodes CDR1 SQVTM and CDR2 ANQGSEA. The CDR3 loop reads CSTQRGVTDTQYF.

This rearrangement joins TRBV6-1 to TRBJ2-7; TCRdb's assignment of TRBD1 cannot be checked, as there is no DNA. CDR1 and CDR2 (germline): MNHNS, SASEGT. The CDR3 is 11 amino acids. The CDR3 reads CASSAPYEQYF.

The V call is TRBV15, the J call TRBJ2-3; TCRdb gives TRBD2 as the D gene, but with no DNA this cannot be confirmed. Germline V CDR1 and CDR2: LNHNV, YYDKDF (reference sequence). The CDR3 is 18 amino acids. This CDR3 is CATSRGGNERGNTDTQYF.

The chain joins TRBV5-5 to TRBJ1-1; checking the TCRdb D call of TRBD1 is not possible without DNA. The CDR3 runs to 15 residues. Germline V gives CDR1 SGHKS, CDR2 YYEKEE (reference sequence). The CDR3 sequence: CASSLERGGRTEAFF.